These 23 T cell receptor beta chains originate from one sample sequenced in a study of blood T cells in healthy people across ages (dated by TCRdb to between 2014 and 2017). The library was generated by 5' RACE. Sequencing was carried out with an Illumina HiSeq 2500. A second PCR of about 6 to 11 cycles was performed with a sample-barcoded 5' primer and a J-beta primer mix. TCRdb reworked the public reads: Q25 trimming with fastp, MiXCR clone assembly, productive beta chains retained. Each entry is one CDR3 protein sequence, shown with its most common DNA and genes. The sample profile shows roughly 900,000 distinct CDR3 sequences; roughly 48% of them were found once. Of the sample, about an eighth falls within the top ten clones. The sample consisted of blood. The source of these receptors is a man aged 30 to 45 in good health.

V is TRBV11-2 and J is TRBJ2-1; no definite D call. Germline V gene lookup returns CDR1 SGHAT and CDR2 FQNNGV. Trimming shortened V by 4 bases and J by 1 base, and 20 bases separated the two germline ends. This CDR3 is built from 18 residues. CDR3: CASSSEDITVGSYNEQFF. CDR3 DNA sequence: TGTGCCAGCAGCTCGGAAGATATAACCGTGGGTTCCTACAATGAGCAGTTCTTC.

At least ten counts were recorded for this clonotype. The chain carries TRBV4-2 and TRBJ1-1; possible D gene TRBD1, 5 bases. CDR3 size: 18 residues. Germline CDR1 reads LGHNA; CDR2 reads YNFKEQ. Deletions cut 0 bases from V and 1 base from J, with 18 bases between. This CDR3 reads CASSQDGAGRTWNTEAFF. CDR3 nucleotide sequence: TGTGCCAGCAGCCAAGATGGGGCAGGGAGGACCTGGAACACTGAAGCTTTCTTT.

This rearrangement joins TRBV6-1 to TRBJ2-7; 8 bases map to TRBD1. The CDR3 spans 14 residues. J gave up 3 bases and V 2 bases, and 3 bases lay outside the gene matches. Germline-derived CDR1 and CDR2 are MNHNS and SASEGT. CDR3 in DNA: TGTGCCAGCAGTGAAACAGGGGGTTACTACGAGCAGTACTTC. This codes for CASSETGGYYEQYF.

This clonotype turned up a few times. This chain connects TRBV6-2 or TRBV6-3 to TRBJ2-6, with TRBD2 as a possible D gene (5 bases). V was trimmed by 6 bases and J by 0 bases, leaving 21 bases between them. CDR1 MNHEY and CDR2 SVGEGT come from the germline V gene. There are 19 residues in the CDR3. CDR3 sequence (DNA): TGTGCCAGCAGGGGCAACACTCCGGGAACTGGCTCTGGGGCCAACGTCCTGACTTTC. It yields the protein CASRGNTPGTGSGANVLTF.

J is TRBJ2-3 and V is TRBV6-5; TRBD2 aligns across 8 bases. Trimming took 9 bases from V and 2 from J; bases not matched to a gene: 7. The CDR3 has 14 amino acids. Germline-derived CDR1 and CDR2 are MNHEY and SVGAGI. CDR3 nucleotide sequence: TGTGCCAGTATGCGGCGGGGGGACACAGATACGCAGTATTTT. Translated, it gives CASMRRGDTDTQYF.

V is TRBV4-3 and J is TRBJ1-5; no firm D call. The CDR3 is 15 residues long. Germline CDR1 is LGHNA and CDR2 is YSLEER. V lost 0 bases to trimming and J lost 0 bases, with 6 bases between them. The CDR3 DNA reads as TGCGCCAGCAGCCAAGATTATAGTAGCAATCAGCCCCAGCATTTT. Translating gives CASSQDYSSNQPQHF.

The CDR3 sequence: CASSQDRTEEEAFF. The CDR3, as DNA: TGCGCCAGCAGCCAAGATAGGACAGAAGAAGAAGCTTTCTTT. The gene calls are TRBV4-1 and TRBJ1-1, with D tentatively TRBD1 (6 bases). Between the trimmed V and J ends, which lost 0 bases and 8 bases, there was a span of 13 bases. The length of the CDR3 is 14 residues. Germline values: CDR1 MGHRA, CDR2 YSYEKL.

This clonotype has a single count. The chain recombines TRBV12-3 or TRBV12-4 with TRBJ1-1, with D maybe TRBD1 (6 bases). The CDR3 covers 12 residues. The germline V and J ends were trimmed by 6 bases and 10 bases, with 15 bases remaining between them. The CDR3 DNA sequence: TGTGCCAGCAGGGGGGCCCCAACGGGAGCTTTCTTT. Its translation is CASRGAPTGAFF.

The table lists this clonotype with a few counts. The genes are TRBV20-1 and TRBJ2-7, with TRBD2 matching over 7 bases. The CDR3 runs 13 residues. With V trimmed by 3 bases and J by 3 bases, 5 bases remained unmatched. The germline CDR1 and CDR2 sequences are DFQATT and SNEGSKA (reference sequence). This CDR3 reads CSARKAGIYEQYF. CDR3 DNA: TGCAGTGCTAGGAAAGCGGGGATCTACGAGCAGTACTTC.

The chain uses TRBV6-1 and TRBJ1-2; D remains ambiguous. Deletions cut 9 bases from V and 4 bases from J, with 3 bases between. Germline CDR1 is MNHNS and CDR2 is SASEGT. This CDR3 comprises 9 residues. DNA of the CDR3: TGTGCCAGGCCCTATGGCTACACCTTC. This encodes CARPYGYTF.

This chain uses TRBV7-9 with TRBJ2-5, with D tentatively TRBD1 (6 bases). Matching the DNA end better, TRBJ2-7 makes the J call doubtful. The CDR3 sequence is 13 residues long. The germline V gene has CDR1 SEHNR and CDR2 FQNEAQ (reference sequence). CDR3 loop: CASSRPGTNEQYF. The CDR3 DNA reads as TGTGCCAGCAGCCGTCCCGGGACAAACGAGCAGTACTTC.

The chain carries TRBV4-3 and TRBJ2-5, with no clear D. The J call is in doubt because the DNA end fits TRBJ2-7 better. CDR1 LGHNA and CDR2 YSLEER come from the germline V gene. The CDR3 runs to 13 residues. This chain's CDR3 is CASSQEPRYEQYF. CDR3 sequence (DNA): TGCGCCAGCAGCCAAGAACCCCGCTACGAGCAGTACTTC.

This rearrangement joins TRBV7-9 to TRBJ2-3; D might be TRBD1 (6 bases). Deletions cut 3 bases from V and 3 bases from J, with 13 bases between. The CDR3 is 15 residues long. Germline assignment: CDR1 SEHNR and CDR2 FQNEAQ (reference sequence). CDR3 nucleotide sequence: TGTGCCAGCAGCTTCCGTACAGGGTTGACAGATACGCAGTATTTT. It translates to CASSFRTGLTDTQYF.

The rearrangement uses TRBV5-6 and TRBJ1-2; a possible D gene is TRBD1 (6 bases). This CDR3 has 14 amino acids. V shed 3 bases and J shed 8 bases, with 17 bases lying between them. The germline gives CDR1 SGHDT, CDR2 YYEEEE. Here the CDR3 reads CASSWGQPTNGYTF. The CDR3 nucleotides are TGTGCCAGCAGCTGGGGGCAGCCGACCAACGGCTACACCTTC.

The chain uses TRBV7-9 and TRBJ2-7, with 13 bases aligning to TRBD2. The CDR3 is made up of 19 amino acids. Germline V gene data show CDR1 as SEHNR and CDR2 as FQNEAQ (reference sequence). V shed 2 bases and J 6 bases; nucleotides not matched to a gene: 16. CDR3 DNA: TGTGCCAGCAGCTTACTGGGGAACCCCCCTCGGACTAGCGGGGGCGAGCAGTACTTC. Its translation: CASSLLGNPPRTSGGEQYF.

This clonotype was seen a handful of times. This chain joins TRBV9 and TRBJ2-1; 10 bases are shared with TRBD2. V lost 0 bases, J lost 3 bases, and 3 bases stayed unmatched. The CDR3 spans 16 residues. Germline CDR1 is SGDLS and CDR2 is YYNGEE. Here the CDR3 reads CASSVEWTSGYNEQFF. The CDR3 DNA follows: TGTGCCAGCAGCGTAGAATGGACTAGCGGCTACAATGAGCAGTTCTTC.

The rearrangement links TRBV5-1 to TRBJ2-1; 7 nucleotides agree with TRBD2. Germline V CDR1 and CDR2: SGHRS, YFSETQ. CDR3 length equals 16 residues. V trimming: 5 bases; J trimming: 1 base; junction bases outside the gene matches: 9. The CDR3 DNA reads TGCGCCAGCAGGGCACCGGGGGGTTCTTCCTACAATGAGCAGTTCTTC. It codes for CASRAPGGSSYNEQFF.

The V gene is TRBV7-9, the J gene TRBJ1-4; D unresolved. CDR1 is SEHNR and CDR2 is FQNEAQ in the germline V gene (reference sequence). The CDR3 has 15 amino acids. Trimming removed 6 bases at V and 8 bases at J, with 19 bases between. The CDR3 region is CASSSQRSLSEKLFF. For the CDR3, the DNA is TGTGCCAGCAGTTCGCAAAGATCCTTATCGGAAAAACTGTTTTTT.

V is TRBV28 and J is TRBJ1-5; maybe TRBD1 (5 bases). V was pared by 6 bases and J by 4 bases, with 16 bases between. Per the germline V gene, CDR1 is MDHEN and CDR2 is SYDVKM. This CDR3 spans 15 amino acids. For the CDR3, the DNA is TGTGCCAGCAGCCTCAAGGGGATTTGGAATCAGCCCCAGCATTTT. This encodes CASSLKGIWNQPQHF.

The CDR3 DNA sequence: TGTGCTAGTGGCCGAAAGGGGACTGAAGCTTTCTTT. Protein sequence: CASGRKGTEAFF. V usage is TRBV12-5 and J usage is TRBJ1-1, with D possibly being TRBD1 (5 bases). This CDR3 is built from 12 residues. Germline V gene data show CDR1 as LGHNT and CDR2 as FRNRAP. Trimming cost V 6 bases and J 5 bases, with 10 bases left between them.

The V call is TRBV11-2, the J call TRBJ1-2; TRBD1 might be the D (6 bases). CDR3 length: 14 residues. With 4 bases removed from V and 4 bases from J, the gap between germline ends came to 13 bases. Germline assignment: CDR1 SGHAT and CDR2 FQNNGV. CDR3 nucleotides: TGTGCCAGCAGCTCCCGGACAGAACCCTATGGCTACACCTTC. It specifies CASSSRTEPYGYTF. Looking up the rest from reference TRBV11-2 and TRBJ1-2 gives the full variable domain: EAGVAQSPRYKIIEKRQSVAFWCNPISGHATLYWYQQILGQGPKLLIQFQNNGVVDDSQLPKDRFSAERLKGVDSTLKIQPAKLEDSAVYLCASSSRTEPYGYTFGSGTRLTVV.

The chain couples TRBV25-1 to TRBJ2-5; no clear D. The end of the DNA aligns better with TRBJ2-7, so the J call may be wrong. Germline V gene lookup returns CDR1 MGHDK and CDR2 SYGVNS. The CDR3 sequence is 14 residues long. The CDR3 reads CASSGHGMGYEQYF. DNA for the CDR3: TGTGCCAGCAGTGGGCATGGGATGGGCTACGAGCAGTACTTC.

This CDR3 reads CATSEGLYGYTF. In DNA form, the CDR3 reads TGTGCCACCTCAGAGGGCCTTTATGGCTACACCTTC. V and J are TRBV7-2 and TRBJ1-2; D unresolved. Trimming shortened V by 10 bases and J by 5 bases, and 14 bases separated the two germline ends. CDR3 length: 12 amino acids. From germline, CDR1 is SGHTA and CDR2 FQGNSA. Looking up the rest from reference TRBV7-2 and TRBJ1-2 gives the full variable domain: GAGVSQSPSNKVTEKGKDVELRCDPISGHTALYWYRQSLGQGLEFLIYFQGNSAPDKSGLPSDRFSAERTGGSVSTLTIQRTQQEDSAVYLCATSEGLYGYTFGSGTRLTVV.